What follows are 21 T cell receptor beta chains derived from one specimen sequenced in a study of persistence of HIV-infected CD4 T cells. Their antigen targets remain unknown. This nonspecific control used anti-CD3/anti-CD28 bead stimulation of CD4+ T cells. Sorting selected CD4+ T cells upregulating both CD40 ligand and CD69. The immunoSEQ assay was version 4, run in survey mode. The protocol was immunoSEQ multiplex PCR, while the TCRdb copy is restricted to in-frame clones and leaves out a portion. The sample contains 40,000 to 55,000 clones, about 85% of which appear only once. The sequences come from CD4+ T cells sorted from PBMCs after approximately 19-hour stimulation, collected from a patient who received antiretroviral therapy. These receptors were obtained from an adult woman with HIV who was CMV-seropositive.

This chain connects TRBV19 to TRBJ1-5; the D gene is possibly TRBD1 (5 bases). Trimming stripped 5 bases from V and 0 bases from J, with 17 bases between. CDR1 and CDR2 (germline): LNHDA, SQIVND (reference sequence). This CDR3 has 17 amino acids. The DNA for the CDR3 is TGTGCCAGTAGTTTAAACCCTACAGGAAATAGCAATCAGCCCCAGCATTTT. This codes for CASSLNPTGNSNQPQHF. Variable domain in full (rest from reference TRBV19 and TRBJ1-5): DGGITQSPKYLFRKEGQNVTLSCEQNLNHDAMYWYRQDPGQGLRLIYYSQIVNDFQKGDIAEGYSVSREKKESFPLTVTSAQKNPTAFYLCASSLNPTGNSNQPQHFGDGTRLSIL.

A single count supports this clone. The chain combines TRBV6-5 with TRBJ1-1; D not certain. Per the germline V gene, CDR1 is MNHEY and CDR2 is SVGAGI. The V end lost 6 bases, the J end lost 2 bases, and 13 bases lay between the germline ends. The CDR3 loop spans 14 amino acids. CDR3 protein: CASSSPLHNTEAFF. The CDR3 bases are TGTGCCAGCAGCTCACCCCTCCATAACACTGAAGCTTTCTTT.

About this clone itself: Sequence at one end of the junction differs from germline and may be a read error. This chain links TRBV19 with TRBJ1-5; D remains ambiguous. This CDR3 contains 14 residues. CDR1 is LNHDA, CDR2 SQIVND, per germline (reference sequence). This CDR3 is CASPRGGRKQPQHF. The DNA of the CDR3 is TGTGCCAGCCCCCGAGGAGGGCGCAAGCAGCCCCAGCATTTT.

The chain joins TRBV29-1 to TRBJ1-2; 9 nucleotides line up with TRBD1. The germline V gene has CDR1 SQVTM and CDR2 ANQGSEA. Trimming removed 3 bases from V and 5 bases from J; junction bases left unmatched: 7. This CDR3 is built from 14 residues. The CDR3 bases are TGCAGCGTTGAGCGGGTAGGGACAGGGTATGGCTACACCTTC. Encoded protein: CSVERVGTGYGYTF.

V and J are TRBV29-1 and TRBJ2-3; D might be TRBD1 (6 bases). Germline-derived CDR1 and CDR2 are SQVTM and ANQGSEA. The CDR3 has 13 residues. The ends were cut back, 3 bases at V and 2 bases at J, with 9 bases in the middle. CDR3 region: CSVDTGTTDTQYF. The CDR3, as DNA: TGCAGCGTTGATACAGGGACCACAGATACGCAGTATTTT.

CDR3 sequence (DNA): TGTGCCAGCAGTGCCGACAGGACGACTGAAGCTTTCTTT. Encoded protein: CASSADRTTEAFF. The rearrangement links TRBV2 to TRBJ1-1, with D perhaps TRBD1 (6 bases). CDR3 length: 13 residues. Germline loops: CDR1 SNHLY, CDR2 FYNNEI. The V and J ends lost 4 bases and 5 bases respectively, with 11 bases between them.

This clone was detected only a few times. Other DNA sequences from this sample encode an identical CDR3 as well. The chain combines TRBV3-1 (or the pseudogene TRBV3-2) with TRBJ1-1; 7 nucleotides line up with TRBD1. The germline V gene has CDR1 LGHDT and CDR2 YNNKEL (reference sequence). After removal of 4 bases from V and 7 bases from J, the junction contained 6 bases not matched to a gene. The CDR3 spans 13 residues. CDR3 sequence reads: CASSPGTDLEAFF. In nucleotides, the CDR3 is TGTGCCAGCAGCCCCGGGACAGACCTTGAAGCTTTCTTT.

This chain connects TRBV18 to TRBJ2-3, with 12 nucleotides matching TRBD2. Germline V CDR1 and CDR2: KGHSH, LQKENI. V dropped 6 bases and J dropped 5; count of bases not matched to a gene: 9. The CDR3 consists of 16 residues. CDR3 loop: CASSPTLAGGQDTQYF. The CDR3, as DNA: TGTGCCAGCTCGCCTACACTAGCGGGGGGCCAAGATACGCAGTATTTT.

This CDR3 reads CASREDTEAFF. The CDR3, as DNA: TGCGCCAGCAGGGAGGACACTGAAGCTTTCTTT. The chain is built from TRBV10-2 and TRBJ1-1; D unclear. Looked up from germline, CDR1 is WSHSY and CDR2 is SAAADI. CDR3 length equals 11 residues. V lost 6 bases and J 3 bases, leaving 5 bases between the germline ends.

This clone was recorded a few times. This chain connects TRBV7-3 to TRBJ2-5; 7 nucleotides agree with TRBD1. After removal of 0 bases from V and 5 bases from J, the junction contained 6 bases not matched to a gene. The germline gives CDR1 SGHTA, CDR2 FQGTGA. The CDR3 sequence is 15 residues long. In nucleotides, the CDR3 is TGTGCCAGCAGCTTAACACAGGGGTTCGGGGAGACCCAGTACTTC. Translating it yields CASSLTQGFGETQYF.

A note on this clone: The same CDR3 arises from other DNA sequences in this sample as well. The chain is built from TRBV19 and TRBJ1-1; no clear D. Germline CDR1 LNHDA, CDR2 SQIVND (reference sequence). V lost 2 bases, J lost 2 bases, and 6 bases lay in between. The CDR3 extends over 13 amino acids. As DNA, the CDR3 is TGTGCCAGTAGTATACGCGGAAACACTGAAGCTTTCTTT. Translation: CASSIRGNTEAFF.

The rearrangement uses TRBV18 and TRBJ1-2; unclear D gene. Trimming pared 1 base from V and 6 bases from J, leaving 12 bases between. Germline CDR1 is KGHSH and CDR2 is LQKENI. The CDR3 spans 14 residues. The CDR3 reads CASSPQSTLDGYTF. DNA for the CDR3: TGTGCCAGCTCACCACAGTCTACTCTTGATGGCTACACCTTC.

The chain couples TRBV2 to TRBJ1-4; D is unclear. The CDR3 has 14 amino acids. V was cut by 4 bases and J by 8 bases, with 14 bases left in between. Germline V lookup: CDR1 SNHLY, CDR2 FYNNEI. CDR3 DNA sequence: TGTGCCAGCAGTGGGACCCTCCAAAGGGAAAAACTGTTTTTT. Protein sequence: CASSGTLQREKLFF.

The chain is built from TRBV13 and TRBJ1-1; tentatively, D is TRBD1 (5 bases). The V end was cut by 10 bases, the J end by 10 bases, with 25 bases between. Germline values: CDR1 PRHDT, CDR2 FYEKMQ (reference sequence). This CDR3 has 14 residues. The CDR3 DNA follows: TGTGCCACAACCGCGGGGCAGTGGGTTGGTTCAGCTTTCTTT. As protein: CATTAGQWVGSAFF.

This clone appeared a single time. V usage is TRBV4-1 and J usage is TRBJ1-4; a possible D gene is TRBD1 (5 bases). The V gene's germline CDR1 is MGHRA and CDR2 YSYEKL. Trimming removed 3 bases from V and 5 bases from J, with 10 bases in between. The CDR3 has 14 amino acids. The CDR3 bases are TGCGCCAGCAGCCAGGGGACCCTAAATGAAAAACTGTTTTTT. Its translation: CASSQGTLNEKLFF.

The chain combines TRBV3-1 (or the pseudogene TRBV3-2) with TRBJ2-7, with 9 bases aligning to TRBD2. The trim removed 1 base at V and 5 bases at J, leaving 9 bases unmatched. This CDR3 contains 16 residues. Germline CDR1 and CDR2: LGHDT and YNNKEL (reference sequence). Here the CDR3 reads CASSQASRGGRDEQYF. The CDR3 DNA reads as TGTGCCAGCAGCCAAGCTTCGCGGGGGGGCCGCGACGAGCAGTACTTC.

V usage is TRBV2 and J usage is TRBJ1-2, with D perhaps TRBD1 (5 bases). V gave up 2 bases and J gave up 2 bases, with 12 bases separating them. Germline V CDR1 and CDR2: SNHLY, FYNNEI. The CDR3 sequence is 15 residues long. CDR3 region: CASSERRQQNYGYTF. The CDR3 DNA is TGTGCCAGCAGTGAAAGGAGACAGCAGAACTATGGCTACACCTTC.

This clone was recorded only once. V gene TRBV18 combines with J gene TRBJ1-3; 9 positions agree with TRBD1. V lost 3 bases and J lost 3; bases outside the gene matches: 3. Germline values: CDR1 KGHSH, CDR2 LQKENI. The length of the CDR3 is 15 residues. The CDR3 loop is CASSPGTGHGNTIYF. CDR3 DNA sequence: TGTGCCAGCTCACCCGGGACAGGGCATGGAAACACCATATATTTT.

The chain joins TRBV18 to TRBJ1-1; 7 bases agree with TRBD1. J was trimmed by 3 bases and V by 6 bases; bases with no gene match: 10. From germline, CDR1 is KGHSH and CDR2 LQKENI. The CDR3 is 15 residues long. CDR3 coding DNA: TGTGCCAGCTCCCGGGACAGAAATGAGGACACTGAAGCTTTCTTT. Amino acids: CASSRDRNEDTEAFF.

The rearrangement links TRBV5-1 to TRBJ1-6; 7 bases align to TRBD1. The CDR3 has 15 amino acids. Germline CDR1 reads SGHRS; CDR2 reads YFSETQ. J gave up 15 bases and V 4 bases, and 16 bases lay outside the gene matches. CDR3 DNA: TGCGCCAGCAGCCCGCGAACAGGGGTTATTAGTGTCCTCCACTTT. Its protein is CASSPRTGVISVLHF.

The chain has TRBV5-1 and TRBJ2-3, with D maybe TRBD1 (5 bases). CDR3 size: 14 residues. Trimming pared 0 bases from V and 2 bases from J, leaving 7 bases between. Germline V gene sequence: CDR1 SGHRS, CDR2 YFSETQ. The CDR3 nucleotides are TGCGCCAGCAGCTTGGGACAGCACACAGATACGCAGTATTTT. This gives the protein CASSLGQHTDTQYF.